The source of this T cell receptor (beta chain) is a study of blood T cells in healthy people across ages. Study-level points and caveats: CMV status of donors was not determined, possibly confounding expanded clonotype changes.

Comments on this clonotype: What it binds is not known.

Germline V gives CDR1 SQVTM, CDR2 ANQGSEA. The length of the CDR3 is 10 residues. The V end lost 6 bases, the J end lost 8 bases, and 9 bases lay between the germline ends. Approximately 10 milliliters was the volume of peripheral blood drawn from each donor. PBMCs numbering at least 6.5 million were isolated per sample. Through a sample-barcoded 5' primer and a J-beta primer mix, a second PCR was run for about 6 to 12 cycles. TCRdb reprocessed the 5' RACE reads with MiXCR, giving one entry per CDR3 protein. The data contain 850,000 to 1,000,000 distinct CDR3 sequences, about 53% of them seen just once; the ten biggest clones take up 20% to 25%.

The TCR originated in an older woman in good health. The rearrangement joins TRBV29-1 to TRBJ2-3; possibly TRBD1 or TRBD2 for D (5 bases each). The specimen was blood. For the CDR3, the DNA is TGCAGCGTCGGGGACGGTACGCAGTATTTT. It is translated as CSVGDGTQYF.